The clone carrying this TCR beta chain showed up many times. V lost 1 base, J lost 2 bases, and 3 bases stayed unmatched. This CDR3 has 15 residues. Looked up from germline, CDR1 is SGHRS and CDR2 is YFSETQ. The data belong to a study of T cells after yellow fever vaccination. MiXCR, run by TCRdb on the 5' RACE reads, gives a single entry per CDR3 protein. The sample has approximately 120,000 distinct CDR3 sequences; around 7.4% are singletons. This chain connects TRBV5-1 to TRBJ2-7; 10 bases are a match to TRBD2. The origin of this receptor is a man younger than 30 who received the YFV17D yellow fever vaccine. The material sequenced was CD4+ T cells sorted from PBMCs, taken approximately 11 days after the first yellow fever vaccination. The CDR3 DNA sequence: TGCGCCAGCAGCTTGACTAGCGGGGAAACCTACGAGCAGTACTTC. It translates to CASSLTSGETYEQYF.